This T cell receptor beta chain appears in the sequencing data of a study of blood T cell repertoires in COVID-19. Overall study: T cells, B-cell-depleted T cells, or PBMCs supplied cDNA or gDNA.

V was clipped by 6 bases and J by 5 bases, with 10 bases between them. The CDR3 spans 12 residues. Germline assignment: CDR1 LNHDA and CDR2 SQIVND (reference sequence). In the study's own analysis: Amplification of reference gene primers provided the estimated nucleated cell counts. Assay used: immunoSEQ multiplex PCR; TCRdb lists only in-frame clones, some missing. V and J calls and clone size come straight from that table; D and trimming were deduced from the DNA. Of around 57,000 clones listed, about 87% are singletons. This clonotype originated in a human donor with active COVID-19. The donor label of this sample is uncertain. This rearrangement joins TRBV19 to TRBJ2-5; tentative D call: TRBD1 (5 bases). The sequencing input was peripheral blood. CDR3 region: CASRQSGETQYF. Written as DNA, the CDR3 is TGTGCCAGTAGACAGTCAGGGGAGACCCAGTACTTC.